The present entry profiles one T cell receptor (beta chain) with its context. The antigen remains unidentified. TCRdb re-called the 5' RACE reads through MiXCR, storing one row per CDR3 protein. This table holds hundreds of thousands of distinct CDR3 sequences, around a sixth found once. V shed 5 bases, J shed 4 bases, and the junction held 7 bases outside the gene matches. Germline assignment: CDR1 SEHNR and CDR2 FQNEAQ (reference sequence). The CDR3 contains 15 residues. The data originate from a study of identical twins. Broader study findings: When twins shared out-of-frame alpha sequences, those sequences had excess low generation probability.

The same data also went into a second study, on T cells expressing NK-cell markers. Per that study: Several experiments confined sorting to alpha-beta TCR T cells with an anti-gamma-delta TCR antibody. CD8+ T cells in more than five donors included dominant NKG2C+ clonotypes at roughly 1.0-8%.

This clonotype originated in a woman in her late teens or twenties in good health. The chain is built from TRBV7-9 and TRBJ2-1; 8 bases agree with TRBD2. The sample consisted of PBMCs. The CDR3 DNA reads TGTGCCAGCAGCACAGAGCGGGGGTGGTACAATGAGCAGTTCTTC. Translation: CASSTERGWYNEQFF.